A selection of T cell receptor beta chains follows, all from one sample in a study of T cells after yellow fever vaccination. TCRdb used MiXCR to reprocess the 5' RACE reads, holding one entry per CDR3 protein. Of a few hundred thousand distinct CDR3 sequences in the sample, 3.5% to 5% were seen once. Sequenced material: PBMCs, taken 15 days after the yellow fever booster vaccination. These receptors came from a young man who received the YFV17D yellow fever vaccine. The conserved cysteine and the conserved F or W are not part of the CDR3 here.

j_gene: TRBJ1-2; v_gene: TRBV7-2; CDR3aa: ASSFGGVEGYT
j_gene: TRBJ2-5; v_gene: TRBV20-1; CDR3aa: SVSVGTQY
j_gene: TRBJ2-1; v_gene: TRBV11-2; CDR3aa: ASSPQNNEQF
j_gene: TRBJ2-1; v_gene: TRBV12-3/TRBV12-4; CDR3aa: ASRRAVYNEQF
j_gene: TRBJ2-1; v_gene: TRBV7-9; CDR3aa: ASSLEPSAGDYEQF
j_gene: -; v_gene: TRBV6-5; CDR3aa: ASSYSAASGGYEQY
j_gene: TRBJ1-6; v_gene: TRBV18; CDR3aa: ASSPPGTGGAPLH
j_gene: TRBJ1-4; v_gene: TRBV28; CDR3aa: ASSDSIVREKLF
j_gene: TRBJ2-3; v_gene: TRBV5-6; CDR3aa: ASSLGTTQY
j_gene: TRBJ1-2; v_gene: TRBV10-3; CDR3aa: AISELGTGNGYT
j_gene: TRBJ2-7; v_gene: TRBV5-1; CDR3aa: ASSEGRSYEQY